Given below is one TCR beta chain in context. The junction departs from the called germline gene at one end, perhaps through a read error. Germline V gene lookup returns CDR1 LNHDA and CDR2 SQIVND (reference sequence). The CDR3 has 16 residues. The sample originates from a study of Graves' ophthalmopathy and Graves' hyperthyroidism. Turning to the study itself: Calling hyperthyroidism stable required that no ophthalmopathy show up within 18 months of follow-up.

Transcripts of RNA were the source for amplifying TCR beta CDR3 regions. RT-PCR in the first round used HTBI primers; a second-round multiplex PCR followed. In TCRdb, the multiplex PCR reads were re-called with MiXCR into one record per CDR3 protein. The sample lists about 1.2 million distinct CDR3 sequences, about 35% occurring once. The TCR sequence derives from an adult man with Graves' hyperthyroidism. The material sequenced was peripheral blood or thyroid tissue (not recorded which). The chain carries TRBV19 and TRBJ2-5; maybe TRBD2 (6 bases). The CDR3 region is CASGISRGLGQETQYF. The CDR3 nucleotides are TGTGCCAGTGGTATATCGAGGGGACTCGGCCAAGAGACCCAGTACTTC.